One T cell receptor (beta chain) is described in this entry. What antigen it recognizes has not been identified. No base-level quality is on record; no much larger clone is a single base apart. The CDR3 regions of human TCRbeta chains were subjected to immunosequencing. In the source study's methods: TCRs in the repertoires were compared against a reference library of SARS-CoV-2-specific TCRs that had been generated with the MIRA antigen-specificity platform. Breadth meant the fraction of unique TCRs that were SARS-CoV-2-associated, whereas depth meant the fraction of total T cells that were SARS-CoV-2-associated. Using the MIRA data, every spike-specific TCR was mapped to the spike region that the TCR reacted to and assigned to either a CD4 or a CD8 class. Log10-transformed breadth and depth values were compared by one-way ANOVA with Sidak's multiple comparisons tests. TCRdb provides this immuneACCESS table in a form limited to in-frame rearrangements. Some clones are lacking; in checked studies, under half of them reflect an unresolved V gene, and why the rest are absent is not known. That table is the source of V, J and clone size, and D and trimming were worked out from the DNA. A total of roughly 120,000 clones appear in this sample, about 88% of them only once. The ten largest make up around 1.5% of the sample.

This entry is derived from a study of T cell responses to AZD1222 COVID-19 vaccine (dated by TCRdb to the early 2020s). Regarding the research as a whole: AZD1222 recipients with second doses at about 4 weeks or about 12 weeks were pooled, because spike-specific TCR depth and breadth did not differ between schedules. TCR sequencing was performed for 233 trial participants, of whom about 200 were given two doses of AZD1222 and some 26 were given two doses of MenACWY control vaccine. Trial participants were enrolled by age into 18-55, 56-69 and 70-plus year subgroups, with approximately 150, 30 and 60 TCR-sequenced participants respectively.

What the time point label conveys for this sample: baseline before first vaccination. Vaccinee samples were obtained from the UK trials COV001 and COV002, which included a single-blind randomized controlled phase 2/3 trial of AZD1222 (ChAdOx1 nCoV-19) in healthy adults. For TCRbeta chain sequencing, PBMC samples from trial participants were taken at day 0 and at day 28 after the second dose. General study outcomes and caveats: Conclusions about previously exposed vaccinees are limited, since just a handful of AZD1222 recipients were seropositive for SARS-CoV-2 at baseline. Vaccine-associated CD4 TCRs spanned the whole spike protein, with dominant responses in regions 160-218 and 743-854. No day 14 peak-response samples were available, so repertoires were characterized only after the peak T cell response. Spike-specific TCR breadth and depth rose significantly after two AZD1222 doses compared with day 0 and with MenACWY recipients. Epitopes outside the regions mutated in the B.1.351 and B.1.1.7 variants were reportedly recognized by nearly half of the unique spike-specific TCRs. Participants were mostly white British and included more females than males, and it was suggested by the authors that clonal diversity may have been underestimated. The 56-69-year group was small, and its depth increase did not reach significance, likely because of low power.

Deletion took 6 bases off V and 4 bases off J, with a span of 15 bases between the germline ends. CDR1 MNHEY and CDR2 SVGAGI are derived from the germline V gene. The CDR3 starts with the cysteine, ends with the phenylalanine, and has 14 residues. Only the CDR3 part of the read is kept: 42 bases, read in frame from the first base. This sample comprised peripheral blood, obtained on day 0 of AZD1222 vaccination. The TCR sequence derives from an adult in good health. The rearrangement joined TRBV6-5 to TRBJ2-5; D gene: possibly TRBD2, on 5 matching bases. The nucleotide sequence reads TGTGCCAGCAGCGCCTTAGCGCGTCCAGAGACCCAGTACTTC. Its product reads: CASSALARPETQYF.